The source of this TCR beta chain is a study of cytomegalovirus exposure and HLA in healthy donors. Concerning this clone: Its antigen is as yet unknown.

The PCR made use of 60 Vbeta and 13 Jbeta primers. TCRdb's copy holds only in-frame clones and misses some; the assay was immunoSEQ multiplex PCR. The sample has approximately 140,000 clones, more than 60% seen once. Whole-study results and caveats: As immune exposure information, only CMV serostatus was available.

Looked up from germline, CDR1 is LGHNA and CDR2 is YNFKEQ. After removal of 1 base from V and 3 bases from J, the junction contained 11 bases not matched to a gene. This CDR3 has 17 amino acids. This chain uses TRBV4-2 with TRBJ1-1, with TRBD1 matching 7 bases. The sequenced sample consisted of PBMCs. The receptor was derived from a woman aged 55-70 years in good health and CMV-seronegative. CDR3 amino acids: CASSQVSLTGRDTEAFF. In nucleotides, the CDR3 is TGTGCCAGCAGCCAAGTTTCCCTGACAGGGCGCGACACTGAAGCTTTCTTT.